This TCR beta chain was retrieved from a study of blood T cell repertoires in COVID-19. CDR1 and CDR2 (germline): SEHNR, FQNEAQ (reference sequence). V gave up 5 bases and J gave up 2 bases; unmatched junction bases: 12. The CDR3 loop spans 17 amino acids. The assay was immunoSEQ multiplex PCR, and TCRdb's table has in-frame clones only and misses some. The sample yields about 310,000 clones, about 91% seen once. This clone was seen only a few times. This TCR came from a woman aged 18-30 years who had recovered from COVID-19. The V call is TRBV7-9, the J call TRBJ2-3, with 8 bases fitting TRBD1. The specimen sequenced was PBMCs or T cells enriched from blood (not recorded which). The CDR3 reads CASSAPDRGRHTDTQYF. CDR3 nucleotide sequence: TGTGCCAGCAGCGCGCCCGACAGGGGACGGCACACAGATACGCAGTATTTT.